The clone carrying this TCR beta chain came up a few times. Libraries were prepared by immunoSEQ multiplex PCR; TCRdb keeps only in-frame clonotypes and omits some of them. The sample yields roughly 130,000 clones, 70% to 90% seen once. The data were obtained in a study of radiation and T cells in renal cell carcinoma. As to time point: blood 2 weeks post-SBRT. The treatment was: 15 Gy SBRT to primary tumor, nephrectomy 4 weeks later. This clonotype was obtained from a woman between 55 and 75 years old with renal cell carcinoma. Sequencing used blood, obtained from a patient whose treatment included radiotherapy and nephrectomy.

The CDR3 DNA follows: TGTGCCAGCAGCTCGGGACGTCGTACAGATACGCAGTATTTT. As protein: CASSSGRRTDTQYF. The rearrangement links TRBV7-6 to TRBJ2-3, with D perhaps TRBD1 or TRBD2 (5 bases each). V dropped 4 bases and J dropped 3 bases, with 11 bases sitting between them. Germline CDR1 is SGHVS and CDR2 is FNYEAQ. The CDR3 is 14 amino acids. Together with reference TRBV7-6 and TRBJ2-3, the CDR3 gives the full variable domain: GAGVSQSPRYKVTKRGQDVALRCDPISGHVSLYWYRQALGQGPEFLTYFNYEAQQDKSGLPNDRFSAERPEGSISTLTIQRTEQRDSAMYRCASSSGRRTDTQYFGPGTRLTVL.